What follows is one T cell receptor (beta chain) and its context. Between the trimmed V and J ends, which lost 0 bases and 4 bases, there was a span of 13 bases. The length of the CDR3 is 15 residues. Germline lookup yields CDR1 LGHDT and CDR2 YNNKEL (reference sequence). This record comes from a study of blood T cell repertoires in COVID-19. Study as a whole: Italy, Spain and the United States were the sources of the convalescent and acute COVID-19 samples. The analysed material was cDNA or gDNA that came from T cells, B-cell-depleted T cells, or PBMCs.

In the authors' workflow: Amplification from reference gene primers served as the basis for estimated nucleated cell counts. Assay used: immunoSEQ multiplex PCR; TCRdb lists only in-frame clones, some missing. V and J calls and clone size follow that table, whereas D and trimming were derived from the DNA. The sample shows approximately 27,000 clones, about 83% of them seen only once. The receptor's source is a human donor in a cohort sampled during active COVID-19. The sequenced material came from peripheral blood. The chain recombines TRBV3-1 (or the pseudogene TRBV3-2) with TRBJ2-7; a possible D gene is TRBD2 (5 bases). The CDR3: CASSQEGPGEYEQYF. Here the CDR3 DNA reads TGTGCCAGCAGCCAAGAAGGCCCTGGGGAGTACGAGCAGTACTTC.